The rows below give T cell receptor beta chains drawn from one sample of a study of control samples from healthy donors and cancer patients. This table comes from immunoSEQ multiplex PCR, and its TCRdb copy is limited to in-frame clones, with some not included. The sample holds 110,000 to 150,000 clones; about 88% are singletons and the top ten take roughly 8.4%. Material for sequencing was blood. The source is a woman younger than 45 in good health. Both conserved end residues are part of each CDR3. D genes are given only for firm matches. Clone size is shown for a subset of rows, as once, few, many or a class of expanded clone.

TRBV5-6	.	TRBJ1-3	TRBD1	CASSLAGGEGNTIYF	TGTGCCAGCAGCTTAGCAGGGGGCGAAGGAAACACCATATATTTT
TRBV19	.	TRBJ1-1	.	CASSFRDTEAFF	TGTGCCAGTTCCTTCAGGGACACTGAAGCTTTCTTT
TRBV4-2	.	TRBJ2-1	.	CASSQDRLGANEQFF	TGTGCCAGCAGCCAAGATCGCCTGGGTGCGAATGAGCAGTTCTTC
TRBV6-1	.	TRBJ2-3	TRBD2	CASSEAVLNRLAGGPDTQYF	TGTGCCAGCAGTGAAGCTGTCTTAAACAGGCTAGCGGGAGGGCCAGATACGCAGTATTTT
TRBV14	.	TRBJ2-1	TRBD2	CASSQDSASGGDCNEQFF	TGTGCCAGCAGCCAAGATTCAGCTAGCGGGGGGGATTGTAATGAGCAGTTCTTC
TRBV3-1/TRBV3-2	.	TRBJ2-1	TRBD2	CASSQDHRDYLYNEQFF	TGTGCCAGCAGCCAAGACCACCGGGACTACCTCTACAATGAGCAGTTCTTC
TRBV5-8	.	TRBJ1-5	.	CASSFDQNQPQHF	TGTGCCAGCAGCTTTGACCAGAATCAGCCCCAGCATTTT
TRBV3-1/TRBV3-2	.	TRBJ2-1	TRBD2	CASSQVDLAGNEQFF	TGTGCCAGCAGCCAAGTCGATCTAGCGGGCAATGAGCAGTTCTTC
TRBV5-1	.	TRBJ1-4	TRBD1	CASSSNAGTGGKKLFF	TGCGCCAGCAGCTCGAACGCCGGGACAGGGGGCAAAAAACTGTTTTTT
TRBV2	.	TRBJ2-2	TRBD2	CASSAFPGTQGTSGRTGELFF	TGTGCCAGCAGCGCCTTTCCCGGTACACAAGGGACTAGCGGGAGGACCGGGGAGCTGTTTTTT
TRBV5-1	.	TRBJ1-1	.	CASSLGQAYTEAFF	TGCGCCAGCAGCTTGGGACAGGCATACACTGAAGCTTTCTTT
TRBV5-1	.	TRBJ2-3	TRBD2	CASSPGVAGEGTDTQYF	TGCGCCAGCAGCCCCGGAGTAGCGGGAGAAGGGACAGATACGCAGTATTTT
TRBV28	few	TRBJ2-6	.	CASSLGGVSGANVLTF	TGTGCCAGCAGTTTAGGGGGCGTAAGTGGGGCCAACGTCCTGACTTTC
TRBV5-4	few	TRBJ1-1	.	CASSPWRGPNTEAFF	TGTGCCAGCAGCCCGTGGCGGGGCCCTAACACTGAAGCTTTCTTT
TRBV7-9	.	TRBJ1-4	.	CASSLMTGDNEKLFF	TGTGCCAGCAGCTTGATGACAGGTGATAATGAAAAACTGTTTTTT
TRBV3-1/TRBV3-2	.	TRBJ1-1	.	CASSQVGGSTEAFF	TGTGCCAGCAGCCAAGTAGGTGGGAGTACTGAAGCTTTCTTT
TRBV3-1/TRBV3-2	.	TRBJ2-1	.	CASSQDWGQHNEQFF	TGTGCCAGCAGCCAAGATTGGGGGCAACACAATGAGCAGTTCTTC
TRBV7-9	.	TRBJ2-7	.	CASSYRDGENTYEQYF	TGTGCCAGCAGCTACCGGGACGGGGAGAACACCTACGAGCAGTACTTC
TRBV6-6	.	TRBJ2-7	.	CASRKADGAYEQYF	TGTGCCAGCAGAAAAGCAGACGGAGCCTACGAGCAGTACTTC
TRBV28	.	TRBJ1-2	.	CASRARGADRDGYTF	TGTGCCAGCAGGGCGCGAGGTGCCGACAGAGATGGCTACACCTTC
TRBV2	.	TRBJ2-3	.	CASSTRQASTDTQYF	TGTGCCAGCAGTACAAGACAGGCTAGCACAGATACGCAGTATTTT
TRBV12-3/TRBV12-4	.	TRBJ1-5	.	CATRFNSNQPQHF	TGTGCCACCCGCTTCAATAGCAATCAGCCCCAGCATTTT
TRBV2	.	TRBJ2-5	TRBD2	CASSEGLAGGGETQYF	TGTGCCAGCAGTGAGGGACTAGCGGGAGGGGGAGAGACCCAGTACTTC
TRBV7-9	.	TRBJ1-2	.	CASSQGGYTF	TGTGCCAGCAGCCAGGGGGGCTACACCTTC
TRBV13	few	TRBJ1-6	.	CASSSGQSYNSPLHF	TGTGCCAGCAGTTCAGGACAGAGCTATAATTCACCCCTCCACTTT
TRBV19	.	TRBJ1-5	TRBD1	CASSPRDRGISNQPQHF	TGTGCCAGTAGTCCCCGGGACAGGGGCATTAGCAATCAGCCCCAGCATTTT
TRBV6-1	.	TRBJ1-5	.	CASSERPISNQPQHF	TGTGCCAGCAGTGAAAGGCCGATTAGCAATCAGCCCCAGCATTTT
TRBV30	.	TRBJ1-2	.	CAWSVRNAGYGYTF	TGTGCCTGGAGTGTACGGAACGCGGGCTATGGCTACACCTTC
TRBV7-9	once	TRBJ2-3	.	CASSSLRGRLADTQYF	TGTGCCAGCAGCTCCCTCCGTGGGCGTCTCGCAGATACGCAGTATTTT
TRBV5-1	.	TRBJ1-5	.	CASSSGGTNQPQHF	TGCGCCAGCAGCTCTGGAGGGACCAATCAGCCCCAGCATTTT
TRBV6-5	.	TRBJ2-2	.	CASRSSNTGELFF	TGTGCCAGCAGGTCTTCGAACACCGGGGAGCTGTTTTTT
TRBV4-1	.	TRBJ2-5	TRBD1	CASSHPGQGARETQYF	TGCGCCAGCAGCCACCCTGGACAGGGGGCTAGGGAGACCCAGTACTTC
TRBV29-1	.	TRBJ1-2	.	CSVEGGFEHYGYTF	TGCAGCGTTGAAGGGGGATTCGAACACTATGGCTACACCTTC
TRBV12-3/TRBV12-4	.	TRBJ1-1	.	CASSLGRWTEAFF	TGTGCCAGCAGCCTCGGACGGTGGACTGAAGCTTTCTTT
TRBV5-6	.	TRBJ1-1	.	CASSLSAGTEAFF	TGTGCCAGCAGCTTGTCGGCGGGCACTGAAGCTTTCTTT
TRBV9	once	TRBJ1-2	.	CASSPYGGGRTNYGYTF	TGTGCCAGCAGCCCCTACGGGGGGGGGAGGACTAACTATGGCTACACCTTC
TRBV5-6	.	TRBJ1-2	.	CASSLKEGGYTF	TGTGCCAGCAGCTTAAAGGAAGGTGGCTACACCTTC
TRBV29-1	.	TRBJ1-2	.	CSARTGGQSGYTF	TGCAGCGCCCGTACCGGGGGGCAGAGTGGCTACACCTTC
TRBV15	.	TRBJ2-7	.	CATSRGGPAYEQYF	TGTGCCACCAGCAGAGGTGGTCCTGCCTACGAGCAGTACTTC
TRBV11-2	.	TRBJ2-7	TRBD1	CASSLQGQWSSYEQYF	TGTGCCAGCAGCCTGCAGGGACAGTGGAGCTCCTACGAGCAGTACTTC
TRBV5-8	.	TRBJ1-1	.	CASSLGAWGTEAFF	TGTGCCAGCAGCTTGGGAGCGTGGGGGACTGAAGCTTTCTTT
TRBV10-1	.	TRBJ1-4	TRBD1	CASSESRTGWHEKLFF	TGCGCCAGCAGTGAGTCGAGGACAGGGTGGCACGAAAAACTGTTTTTT
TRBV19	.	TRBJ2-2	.	CASSIITRGELFF	TGTGCCAGTAGTATAATCACTCGGGGGGAGCTGTTTTTT
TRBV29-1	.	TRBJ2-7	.	CSVGRQENEQYF	TGCAGCGTTGGGCGTCAGGAGAACGAGCAGTACTTC
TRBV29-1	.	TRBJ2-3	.	CSVRDGNTDTQYF	TGCAGCGTTCGTGACGGAAACACAGATACGCAGTATTTT
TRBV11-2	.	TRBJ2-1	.	CASSFQRAAYNEQFF	TGTGCCAGCAGCTTTCAACGAGCGGCTTACAATGAGCAGTTCTTC
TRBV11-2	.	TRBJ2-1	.	CASSPSYNEQFF	TGTGCCAGCAGCCCAAGTTACAATGAGCAGTTCTTC
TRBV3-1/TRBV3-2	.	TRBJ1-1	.	CASSLVRGTEAFF	TGTGCCAGCAGCCTCGTTCGAGGCACTGAAGCTTTCTTT
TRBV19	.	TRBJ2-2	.	CASSMGDTGELFF	TGTGCCAGTAGTATGGGAGACACCGGGGAGCTGTTTTTT
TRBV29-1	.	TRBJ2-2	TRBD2	CSVYAGGSTGELFF	TGCAGCGTATACGCGGGAGGGTCCACCGGGGAGCTGTTTTTT
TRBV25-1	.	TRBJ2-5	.	CASSEPGMRGTQYF	TGTGCCAGCAGTGAACCGGGGATGCGTGGGACCCAGTACTTC
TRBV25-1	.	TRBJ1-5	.	CASVPAPGLCSNQPQHF	TGTGCCAGCGTTCCGGCCCCGGGACTCTGTAGCAATCAGCCCCAGCATTTT
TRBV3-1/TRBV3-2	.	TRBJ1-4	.	CASSLTEGNEKLFF	TGTGCCAGCAGCCTTACAGAGGGGAATGAAAAACTGTTTTTT
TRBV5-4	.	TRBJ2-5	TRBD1	CASSGQGQGAGETQYF	TGTGCCAGCAGCGGGCAGGGACAGGGGGCGGGAGAGACCCAGTACTTC
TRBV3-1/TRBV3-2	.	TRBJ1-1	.	CASSQVSTEAFF	TGTGCCAGCAGCCAAGTGAGCACTGAAGCTTTCTTT